These T cell receptor beta chains were read from a single sample in a study of beta chain features in type 1 diabetes. Data came from immunoSEQ multiplex PCR; TCRdb stores just in-frame clones and leaves some out. The sample yields some 300,000 clones, about 8.5% seen once. The sequencing input was central memory CD4+ T cells from blood. Source of these receptors: a woman aged 18 to 35 in good health. CDR3s include the opening cysteine and the closing phenylalanine or tryptophan. The order of the fields is clone size, D gene, V gene, J gene, CDR3 protein, CDR3 DNA. The D gene is left open where the match is weak. Where a row states a size, it is once, few, many or the class of an expanded clone; other rows omit it.

many	-	TRBV7-2	TRBJ2-5	CASSFRGSETQYF	TGTGCCAGCAGCTTCCGGGGGTCTGAGACCCAGTACTTC
few	TRBD1	TRBV28	TRBJ2-3	CASRPSAGTGSRDTQYF	TGTGCCAGCAGACCTTCCGCCGGGACAGGGTCTAGGGATACGCAGTATTTT
few	-	TRBV2	TRBJ1-2	CASSEYRTETYGYTF	TGTGCCAGCAGTGAATACAGGACCGAAACCTATGGCTACACCTTC
few	-	TRBV7-2	TRBJ1-2	CASSSAGLSYGYTF	TGTGCCAGCAGCTCGGCAGGGTTGAGCTATGGCTACACCTTC
many	-	TRBV7-9	TRBJ1-5	CASSLGGGYNQPQHF	TGTGCCAGCAGCTTAGGGGGTGGGTACAATCAGCCCCAGCATTTT
few	-	TRBV4-2	TRBJ2-2	CASSQATGIFTGELFF	TGTGCCAGCAGCCAAGCAACCGGGATATTTACCGGGGAGCTGTTTTTT
-	TRBD1	TRBV9	TRBJ2-1	CASSVDGQGYNEQFF	TGTGCCAGCAGCGTAGATGGACAGGGCTACAATGAGCAGTTCTTC
-	-	TRBV18	TRBJ1-2	CASSPASRRGQADGYTF	TGTGCCAGCTCACCAGCCAGCCGCCGCGGGCAGGCAGACGGCTACACCTTC
-	-	TRBV28	TRBJ1-6	CASSPTGGKPNSPLHF	TGTGCCAGCAGTCCCACAGGAGGAAAACCCAATTCACCCCTCCACTTT
few	-	TRBV28	TRBJ2-1	CAGARGPLTYNEQFF	TGTGCCGGGGCGCGGGGGCCCCTTACCTACAATGAGCAGTTCTTC
-	-	TRBV18	TRBJ2-5	CASSPPEVRETQYF	TGTGCCAGCTCACCACCGGAGGTTCGAGAGACCCAGTACTTC
-	-	TRBV15	TRBJ1-4	CATSRAGQINEKLFF	TGTGCCACCAGCAGAGCAGGGCAGATTAATGAAAAACTGTTTTTT
many	-	TRBV5-4	TRBJ2-2	CASRRLQANTGELFF	TGTGCCAGCAGACGATTACAGGCGAACACCGGGGAGCTGTTTTTT
few	-	TRBV27	TRBJ1-1	CASSWGLGRVTEAFF	TGTGCCAGCAGTTGGGGGCTTGGAAGGGTAACTGAAGCTTTCTTT
few	-	TRBV9	TRBJ2-1	CASSVVSGSNEQFF	TGTGCCAGCAGCGTAGTGTCGGGAAGCAATGAGCAGTTCTTC
-	-	TRBV9	TRBJ2-3	CASIPRGMDTDTQYF	TGTGCCAGCATCCCCCGGGGGATGGACACAGATACGCAGTATTTT
-	-	TRBV4-2	TRBJ2-1	CASSQTTQGRYEQFF	TGTGCCAGCAGCCAGACCACCCAGGGACGCTATGAGCAGTTCTTC
-	-	TRBV25-1	TRBJ1-6	CASSPRLAGNSPLHF	TGTGCCAGCAGTCCCCGACTCGCGGGGAACTCACCCCTCCACTTT
-	-	TRBV7-2	TRBJ2-5	CASSRMETQYF	TGTGCCAGCAGCCGGATGGAGACCCAGTACTTC
few	-	TRBV2	TRBJ2-1	CASGVYNEQFF	TGTGCCAGCGGGGTCTACAATGAGCAGTTCTTC
few	TRBD1	TRBV7-8	TRBJ2-1	CASSLVSRDRGFYNEQFF	TGTGCCAGCAGCTTAGTGTCTCGGGACAGGGGATTTTACAATGAGCAGTTCTTC
-	TRBD1	TRBV5-1	TRBJ1-2	CASSLEGGVGYTF	TGCGCCAGCAGCTTGGAAGGGGGCGTAGGCTACACCTTC
-	TRBD1	TRBV7-2	TRBJ1-5	CASSNLGTGVNQPQHF	TGTGCCAGCAGCAACCTTGGGACAGGGGTCAATCAGCCCCAGCATTTT
few	-	TRBV30	TRBJ2-1	CAWSVLRTVPREQFF	TGTGCCTGGAGTGTACTGCGGACTGTCCCCAGGGAGCAGTTCTTC
few	-	TRBV7-3	TRBJ2-1	CASSPTGSYNEQFF	TGTGCCAGCAGCCCGACAGGCTCCTACAATGAGCAGTTCTTC
-	-	TRBV7-3	TRBJ1-5	CASSFGRGRNQPQHF	TGTGCCAGCAGCTTCGGCCGGGGCCGGAATCAGCCCCAGCATTTT
-	-	TRBV7-2	TRBJ1-3	CASSRGWGNTIYF	TGTGCCAGCAGCCGGGGTTGGGGAAACACCATATATTTT
-	-	TRBV7-2	TRBJ2-1	CASSFGTGWSYNEQFF	TGTGCCAGCAGCTTCGGAACAGGGTGGTCCTACAATGAGCAGTTCTTC
few	-	TRBV5-6	TRBJ2-3	CASSFGAGVETDTQYF	TGTGCCAGCAGCTTTGGAGCCGGGGTTGAGACAGATACGCAGTATTTT
-	-	TRBV6-5	TRBJ1-6	CASSYTRNSPLHF	TGTGCCAGCAGTTACACGAGGAATTCACCCCTCCACTTT
few	-	TRBV30	TRBJ1-4	CAWSPLFTTNEKLFF	TGTGCCTGGAGTCCCCTCTTTACAACTAATGAAAAACTGTTTTTT
-	-	TRBV29-1	TRBJ2-2	CSVVPGNMNTGELFF	TGCAGCGTTGTGCCAGGGAATATGAACACCGGGGAGCTGTTTTTT
-	TRBD1	TRBV27	TRBJ1-4	CASSPRQGRGEKLFF	TGTGCCAGCAGTCCTAGACAGGGGAGGGGAGAAAAACTGTTTTTT
few	-	TRBV6-5	TRBJ1-1	CASSSIRGNTEAFF	TGTGCCAGCAGCTCAATTAGGGGGAACACTGAAGCTTTCTTT
few	-	TRBV9	TRBJ1-3	CASSVDPEGPRGNTIYF	TGTGCCAGCAGTGTTGATCCCGAGGGGCCGAGGGGAAACACCATATATTTT
-	-	TRBV6-5	TRBJ1-5	CATRKYSDQPQHF	TGTGCCACCCGAAAATACAGCGATCAGCCCCAGCATTTT
many	-	TRBV18	TRBJ2-5	CASSTRPLSTSTEETQYF	TGTGCCAGCTCAACCAGGCCCCTGAGCACATCCACCGAAGAGACCCAGTACTTC
few	TRBD2	TRBV5-1	TRBJ2-3	CASSEGLAASDTQYF	TGCGCCAGCAGCGAGGGACTAGCGGCCTCAGATACGCAGTATTTT
-	-	TRBV5-1	TRBJ2-1	CASSPQGYNEQFF	TGCGCCAGCAGTCCTCAGGGTTACAATGAGCAGTTCTTC
few	-	TRBV6-5	TRBJ1-2	CASSYVGQGSNYGYTF	TGTGCCAGCAGTTACGTCGGGCAGGGGAGTAACTATGGCTACACCTTC
many	TRBD2	TRBV19	TRBJ2-3	CASRLAGDTQYF	TGTGCCAGTAGACTAGCGGGAGATACGCAGTATTTT
-	-	TRBV7-9	TRBJ1-3	CASSGQTISGNTIYF	TGTGCCAGCAGCGGACAGACAATCTCTGGAAACACCATATATTTT
few	-	TRBV4-3	TRBJ1-2	CASSQDSQGTYGYTF	TGCGCCAGCAGCCAAGATAGCCAGGGGACCTATGGCTACACCTTC
-	-	TRBV2	TRBJ1-3	CASREQLSSGNTIYF	TGTGCCAGCAGAGAGCAGTTAAGCTCTGGAAACACCATATATTTT
-	TRBD2	TRBV30	TRBJ2-1	CAWSLGLAGANEQFF	TGTGCCTGGAGCCTGGGACTAGCGGGAGCCAATGAGCAGTTCTTC
few	-	TRBV29-1	TRBJ2-1	CSVRGGQGGDEQFF	TGCAGCGTGAGGGGCGGGCAGGGAGGAGATGAGCAGTTCTTC
-	-	TRBV30	TRBJ2-3	CAWSRSTDTQYF	TGTGCCTGGAGTAGAAGCACAGATACGCAGTATTTT
-	TRBD1	TRBV7-2	TRBJ2-2	CASSLEGGRVGELFF	TGTGCCAGCAGCTTAGAAGGGGGCCGGGTCGGGGAGCTGTTTTTT
-	TRBD1	TRBV2	TRBJ1-5	CASSQQGTQPQHF	TGTGCCAGCAGTCAACAGGGGACCCAGCCCCAGCATTTT
few	-	TRBV29-1	TRBJ1-2	CSVEDPHRRGGYTF	TGCAGCGTTGAAGATCCGCACCGCCGGGGAGGCTACACCTTC